This TCR beta chain was obtained from a study of blood T cell repertoires in COVID-19 (dated by TCRdb to 2018 to 2021). Context from the whole study: Collaborator samples came from the United States, Italy and Spain and covered acute and convalescent phases of COVID-19. The material from the prospective study consisted of cDNA or gDNA derived from T cells, B-cell-depleted T cells, or PBMCs. The dataset comprised deeply sampled blood TCRbeta repertoires from subjects exposed to, actively infected with, or recovered from COVID-19. A freely available public database, intended as a resource for researchers studying the immune response to SARS-CoV-2, is where the repertoires were released. The samples were drawn from the first 160 participants of the ongoing ImmuneRACE study and from over a thousand subjects provided by 6 global collaborators. Sample metadata almost always included a de-identified subject ID, COVID-19 status, age in years and sex. Where available, HLA class I and class II types were taken from metadata supplied by the sample provider and were not determined by assay-based typing. Results and caveats for the whole study, not just this receptor: The amount of clinical and demographic metadata varied by source and participant and was provided uncurated.

From the germline V gene, CDR1 is SGHNT and CDR2 is YENEEA. Trimming takes 5 bases from V and 0 bases from J, and the germline ends sit 10 bases apart. CDR3 length: 15 amino acids, cysteine to phenylalanine. Solely the CDR3 DNA is kept, with 45 bases framed from the first base. Collaborating institutions collected whole blood in K2EDTA tubes following their own protocols. For TCRbeta analysis, collaborator samples were shipped as frozen whole blood, as isolated PBMCs, or as DNA extracted from either sample type. On this clone: The antigen this receptor binds is unknown. No much larger clone exists at a distance of one base, and base qualities are not known.

TCRbeta CDR3 regions were amplified from genomic DNA by means of the immunoSEQ Assay, a bias-controlled multiplex PCR. Turning to the authors' computational methods: The number of nucleated cells in each sample was estimated by amplification of reference gene primers within the assay. To quantify the absolute abundance of each unique TCRbeta CDR3 rearrangement, sequence reads were collapsed and filtered. For each sample, productive Simpson clonality was calculated as the square root of Simpson's diversity index over productive rearrangements. Imported from immuneACCESS, the table was reduced by TCRdb to in-frame sequences with V and J called. These copies leave out some clones; in studies compared against another copy, an unresolved V gene accounts for under half, and the cause of the remainder is not known. From that table come the V and J calls and clone size; the DNA was used to work out D and trimming. This sample gives tens of thousands of clones in total; 86% of them show up just once. The ten most abundant clones make up 20% to 25% of the sample.

The sample consisted of peripheral blood. The receptor comes from an elderly woman with acute or convalescent COVID-19. This sequence uses TRBV11-3 and TRBJ1-4; 6 matching bases give a weak D call of TRBD1. The DNA is as follows: TGTGCCAGCAGCCCCAGGACAGCAACTAATGAAAAACTGTTTTTT. This yields the protein CASSPRTATNEKLFF. With the rest looked up from the reference TRBV11-3 and TRBJ1-4 genes rather than sequenced, the full variable domain is EAGVVQSPRYKIIEKKQPVAFWCNPISGHNTLYWYLQNLGQGPELLIRYENEEAVDDSQLPKDRFSAERLKGVDSTLKIQPAELGDSAVYLCASSPRTATNEKLFFGSGTQLSVL.